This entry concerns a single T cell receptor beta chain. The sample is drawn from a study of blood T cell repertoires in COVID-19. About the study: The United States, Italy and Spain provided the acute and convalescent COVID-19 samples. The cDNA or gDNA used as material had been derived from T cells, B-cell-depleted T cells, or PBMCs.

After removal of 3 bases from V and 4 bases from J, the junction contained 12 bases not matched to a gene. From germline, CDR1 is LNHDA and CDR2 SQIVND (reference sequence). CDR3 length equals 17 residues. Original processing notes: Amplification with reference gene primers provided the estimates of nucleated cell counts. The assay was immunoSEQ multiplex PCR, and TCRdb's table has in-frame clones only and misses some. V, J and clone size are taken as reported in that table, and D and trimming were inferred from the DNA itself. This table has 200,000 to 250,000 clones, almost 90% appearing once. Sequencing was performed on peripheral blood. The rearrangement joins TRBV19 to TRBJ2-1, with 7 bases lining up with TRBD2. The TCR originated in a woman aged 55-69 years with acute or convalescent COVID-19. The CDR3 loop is CASSIFSGGSAYNEQFF. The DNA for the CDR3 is TGTGCCAGTAGTATTTTTTCTGGCGGGAGTGCTTACAATGAGCAGTTCTTC. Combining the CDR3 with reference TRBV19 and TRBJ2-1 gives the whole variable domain DGGITQSPKYLFRKEGQNVTLSCEQNLNHDAMYWYRQDPGQGLRLIYYSQIVNDFQKGDIAEGYSVSREKKESFPLTVTSAQKNPTAFYLCASSIFSGGSAYNEQFFGPGTRLTVL.